The present TCR beta chain was sequenced within a study of follicular helper T cells after annual influenza vaccination. Study-wide background: After each seasonal flu vaccination, blood came on days 0, 7 and 28. For some subjects, blood spans the 2013-2014, 2014-2015 and 2015-2016 annual vaccinations.

Time point given: 2014-2015 season, pre-vaccination. Produced via immunoSEQ multiplex PCR; TCRdb's table is partial and in-frame only. In the table there are approximately 30,000 clones, about four fifths of which are singletons. The TCR comes from an adult who received the influenza vaccine. Material: CXCR5+ CD38- circulating T follicular helper cells from blood, obtained on the day of influenza vaccination. Subset described: circulating Tfh, non-naive CD4+CXCR5+PD-1+ (ICOS+CD38+ or ICOS-CD38-).

The CDR3 nucleotides read TGTGCCAGCAGTCGACTAGCGGGAGAGACCCAGTACTTC. Translated, it gives CASSRLAGETQYF. The chain joins TRBV2 to TRBJ2-5; 10 bases match TRBD2. J was trimmed by 4 bases and V by 5 bases; bases with no gene match: 1. The length of the CDR3 is 13 residues. CDR1 and CDR2 from the germline V gene are SNHLY and FYNNEI.